A selection of T cell receptor beta chains follows, all from one sample in a study of CD8 T cells in ankylosing spondylitis. Each CDR3 protein is one row after TCRdb ran MiXCR on the 5' RACE reads. The data hold 350,000 or so distinct CDR3 sequences, with under 15% observed a single time. The specimen was blood, either unsorted or a sorted T cell fraction (not recorded which). Every receptor here comes from a male donor with ankylosing spondylitis or in good health (not recorded which). Each CDR3 is given with its conserved first and last residue. D genes are given only for firm matches. Size is omitted from some rows. Given values are once, few, many or a class for expanded clones.

clone size: many
J gene: TRBJ2-4
V gene: TRBV20-1
D gene: TRBD1
CDR3 protein: CSASLASTGDLKNIQYF
CDR3 DNA: TGCAGTGCTAGCTTAGCTTCGACAGGGGACCTAAAAAACATTCAGTACTTC

clone size: few
J gene: TRBJ2-2
V gene: TRBV2
D gene: TRBD1
CDR3 protein: CAGRPGQGASGELFF
CDR3 DNA: TGTGCCGGCAGACCGGGACAGGGGGCGTCCGGGGAGCTGTTTTTT

clone size: -
J gene: TRBJ2-5
V gene: TRBV25-1
D gene: -
CDR3 protein: CASSEWGTGQETQYF
CDR3 DNA: TGTGCCAGCAGTGAATGGGGAACAGGCCAAGAGACCCAGTACTTC

clone size: -
J gene: TRBJ2-5
V gene: TRBV6-2/TRBV6-3
D gene: TRBD1
CDR3 protein: CASSYGPGQIQETQYF
CDR3 DNA: TGTGCCAGCAGTTACGGCCCGGGACAGATACAAGAGACCCAGTACTTC

clone size: -
J gene: TRBJ2-5
V gene: TRBV20-1
D gene: TRBD2
CDR3 protein: CSASRLAGAQETQYF
CDR3 DNA: TGCAGTGCTAGTAGACTAGCGGGAGCCCAAGAGACCCAGTACTTC

clone size: many
J gene: TRBJ1-3
V gene: TRBV9
D gene: -
CDR3 protein: CASSARTASGNTIYF
CDR3 DNA: TGTGCCAGCAGCGCCCGGACAGCCTCTGGAAACACCATATATTTT

clone size: few
J gene: TRBJ1-2
V gene: TRBV2
D gene: -
CDR3 protein: CASIGGNGYTF
CDR3 DNA: TGTGCCAGCATAGGGGGGAATGGCTACACCTTC

clone size: -
J gene: TRBJ2-7
V gene: TRBV20-1
D gene: TRBD2
CDR3 protein: CSAIPGVAGEREQYF
CDR3 DNA: TGCAGTGCTATCCCTGGGGTAGCGGGAGAAAGGGAGCAGTACTTC

clone size: -
J gene: TRBJ2-7
V gene: TRBV4-1
D gene: -
CDR3 protein: CASSQDTSRFVGRF
CDR3 DNA: TGCGCCAGCAGCCAAGATACGTCCCGGTTTGTTGGGAGATTC

clone size: many
J gene: TRBJ2-3
V gene: TRBV5-1
D gene: TRBD2
CDR3 protein: CASSLRAGETDTQYF
CDR3 DNA: TGCGCCAGCAGCTTGAGGGCGGGAGAGACAGATACGCAGTATTTT

clone size: -
J gene: TRBJ2-3
V gene: TRBV19
D gene: -
CDR3 protein: CASSAQYSDTQYF
CDR3 DNA: TGTGCCAGTAGTGCACAATACTCAGATACGCAGTATTTT

clone size: many
J gene: TRBJ1-1
V gene: TRBV6-5
D gene: -
CDR3 protein: CASSYSAAKNTEAFF
CDR3 DNA: TGTGCCAGCAGTTACTCGGCGGCCAAGAACACTGAAGCTTTCTTT

clone size: few
J gene: TRBJ2-7
V gene: TRBV12-3/TRBV12-4
D gene: -
CDR3 protein: CASSFMHYEQYF
CDR3 DNA: TGTGCCAGCAGTTTTATGCATTACGAGCAGTACTTC

clone size: -
J gene: TRBJ2-2
V gene: TRBV19
D gene: -
CDR3 protein: CASSTPMGGRSTGELFF
CDR3 DNA: TGTGCCAGTAGTACCCCCATGGGGGGGCGTAGCACCGGGGAGCTGTTTTTT

clone size: once
J gene: TRBJ1-6
V gene: TRBV6-1
D gene: -
CDR3 protein: CASSEGLRAYNSPLHF
CDR3 DNA: TGTGCCAGCAGTGAAGGGCTCAGGGCCTATAATTCACCCCTCCACTTT

clone size: few
J gene: TRBJ2-1
V gene: TRBV5-1
D gene: TRBD1
CDR3 protein: CASSPGQGGEQFF
CDR3 DNA: TGCGCCAGCAGCCCTGGACAGGGGGGCGAGCAGTTCTTC

clone size: many
J gene: TRBJ2-4
V gene: TRBV5-1
D gene: TRBD2
CDR3 protein: CASRLTSGVAKNIQYF
CDR3 DNA: TGCGCCAGCAGGTTGACTAGCGGGGTAGCCAAAAACATTCAGTACTTC

clone size: -
J gene: TRBJ2-7
V gene: TRBV20-1
D gene: TRBD2
CDR3 protein: CSASGVAGAHEQYF
CDR3 DNA: TGCAGTGCTAGTGGGGTAGCGGGAGCCCACGAGCAGTACTTC

clone size: few
J gene: TRBJ1-5
V gene: TRBV4-2
D gene: -
CDR3 protein: CASSHGTQGSNQPQHF
CDR3 DNA: TGTGCCAGCAGCCATGGAACTCAGGGGTCCAATCAGCCCCAGCATTTT

clone size: -
J gene: TRBJ1-1
V gene: TRBV5-8
D gene: -
CDR3 protein: CASRFRQGRTEAFF
CDR3 DNA: TGTGCCAGCAGATTCAGGCAAGGGCGGACTGAAGCTTTCTTT

clone size: -
J gene: TRBJ2-1
V gene: TRBV4-2
D gene: -
CDR3 protein: CASSPGIQSYNEQFF
CDR3 DNA: TGTGCCAGCAGCCCCGGGATCCAGTCCTACAATGAGCAGTTCTTC

clone size: few
J gene: TRBJ2-3
V gene: TRBV4-2
D gene: TRBD2
CDR3 protein: CASSQDPQRGEPDTQYF
CDR3 DNA: TGTGCCAGCAGCCAAGATCCCCAGCGGGGGGAACCAGATACGCAGTATTTT

clone size: -
J gene: TRBJ2-5
V gene: TRBV6-1
D gene: -
CDR3 protein: CASRPRGWETQYF
CDR3 DNA: TGTGCCAGCAGACCCCGGGGGTGGGAGACCCAGTACTTC

clone size: few
J gene: TRBJ1-4
V gene: TRBV4-1
D gene: -
CDR3 protein: CASSQDSVGLREKLFF
CDR3 DNA: TGCGCCAGCAGCCAAGATTCGGTAGGATTAAGAGAAAAACTGTTTTTT

clone size: -
J gene: TRBJ1-1
V gene: TRBV5-1
D gene: -
CDR3 protein: CASSLAWGTGTEAFF
CDR3 DNA: TGCGCCAGCAGCTTGGCCTGGGGTACGGGGACTGAAGCTTTCTTT

clone size: -
J gene: TRBJ2-7
V gene: TRBV18
D gene: -
CDR3 protein: CASSPTVTYEQYF
CDR3 DNA: TGTGCCAGCTCGCCTACAGTAACCTACGAGCAGTACTTC

clone size: -
J gene: TRBJ1-1
V gene: TRBV20-1
D gene: -
CDR3 protein: CSARITGPNTEAFF
CDR3 DNA: TGCAGTGCTAGGATAACAGGCCCGAACACTGAAGCTTTCTTT

clone size: -
J gene: TRBJ1-2
V gene: TRBV7-9
D gene: TRBD1
CDR3 protein: CASSSLGTGGAGYGYTF
CDR3 DNA: TGTGCCAGCAGCTCCCTAGGGACAGGGGGCGCGGGCTATGGCTACACCTTC

clone size: many
J gene: TRBJ2-7
V gene: TRBV10-3
D gene: -
CDR3 protein: CAISGAPGGRVDEQYF
CDR3 DNA: TGTGCCATCAGTGGGGCCCCCGGGGGCAGGGTCGACGAGCAGTACTTC

clone size: -
J gene: TRBJ2-1
V gene: TRBV12-5
D gene: -
CDR3 protein: CASGPLDGNYNEQFF
CDR3 DNA: TGTGCTAGTGGCCCTCTTGACGGAAATTACAATGAGCAGTTCTTC

clone size: few
J gene: TRBJ2-5
V gene: TRBV5-1
D gene: TRBD2
CDR3 protein: CASKQLAGGPGETQYF
CDR3 DNA: TGCGCCAGCAAACAACTAGCGGGGGGGCCCGGAGAGACCCAGTACTTC

clone size: once
J gene: TRBJ2-1
V gene: TRBV7-6
D gene: TRBD1
CDR3 protein: CASSTRQGFSNEQFF
CDR3 DNA: TGTGCCAGCAGCACTCGACAGGGATTTTCGAATGAGCAGTTCTTC

clone size: few
J gene: TRBJ1-5
V gene: TRBV6-1
D gene: -
CDR3 protein: CASSRIEGNQPQHF
CDR3 DNA: TGTGCCAGCAGTCGGATCGAGGGCAATCAGCCCCAGCATTTT

clone size: few
J gene: TRBJ2-7
V gene: TRBV7-8
D gene: -
CDR3 protein: CASSPGEKSYEQYF
CDR3 DNA: TGTGCCAGCAGCCCAGGGGAGAAGTCCTACGAGCAGTACTTC

clone size: few
J gene: TRBJ1-1
V gene: TRBV29-1
D gene: -
CDR3 protein: CSVDGQGDGNTEAFF
CDR3 DNA: TGCAGCGTTGATGGGCAAGGGGACGGGAACACTGAAGCTTTCTTT

clone size: many
J gene: TRBJ2-7
V gene: TRBV25-1
D gene: -
CDR3 protein: CATNRGNEQYF
CDR3 DNA: TGTGCCACCAACCGAGGTAACGAGCAGTACTTC

clone size: few
J gene: TRBJ2-1
V gene: TRBV12-3/TRBV12-4
D gene: -
CDR3 protein: CASSPTSTPGNEQFF
CDR3 DNA: TGTGCCAGCAGCCCGACTAGTACCCCCGGGAATGAGCAGTTCTTC

clone size: -
J gene: TRBJ1-2
V gene: TRBV20-1
D gene: -
CDR3 protein: CSAHSMNYGYTF
CDR3 DNA: TGCAGTGCTCACAGTATGAACTATGGCTACACCTTC

clone size: many
J gene: TRBJ2-7
V gene: TRBV5-1
D gene: TRBD1
CDR3 protein: CASNLRQGRDEQYF
CDR3 DNA: TGCGCCAGCAATTTAAGACAGGGAAGAGACGAGCAGTACTTC

clone size: once
J gene: TRBJ2-5
V gene: TRBV7-9
D gene: -
CDR3 protein: CASTAEETQYF
CDR3 DNA: TGTGCCTCAACAGCAGAGGAGACCCAGTACTTC

clone size: -
J gene: TRBJ2-1
V gene: TRBV20-1
D gene: -
CDR3 protein: CSARDPQGTNNEQFF
CDR3 DNA: TGCAGTGCTAGAGATCCACAGGGAACAAACAATGAGCAGTTCTTC

clone size: -
J gene: TRBJ1-1
V gene: TRBV19
D gene: TRBD1
CDR3 protein: CASSTGTVVAEAFF
CDR3 DNA: TGTGCCAGTAGCACCGGGACAGTGGTCGCTGAAGCTTTCTTT

clone size: -
J gene: TRBJ2-1
V gene: TRBV5-1
D gene: TRBD2
CDR3 protein: CASSPRPAGGRWAYNEQFF
CDR3 DNA: TGCGCCAGCAGCCCCAGGCCAGCGGGGGGGCGTTGGGCCTACAATGAGCAGTTCTTC

clone size: few
J gene: TRBJ2-1
V gene: TRBV20-1
D gene: TRBD2
CDR3 protein: CSARGLAGGSYNEQFF
CDR3 DNA: TGCAGTGCTAGAGGGCTAGCGGGAGGGTCCTACAATGAGCAGTTCTTC

clone size: few
J gene: TRBJ2-2
V gene: TRBV29-1
D gene: TRBD2
CDR3 protein: CSVAGRRGTGELFF
CDR3 DNA: TGCAGCGTTGCCGGGAGGCGGGGCACCGGGGAGCTGTTTTTT

clone size: few
J gene: TRBJ2-1
V gene: TRBV7-9
D gene: -
CDR3 protein: CASSPRGGGYNEQFF
CDR3 DNA: TGTGCCAGCAGCCCCAGGGGGGGGGGCTACAATGAGCAGTTCTTC

clone size: -
J gene: TRBJ2-7
V gene: TRBV29-1
D gene: -
CDR3 protein: CSALRGEQYF
CDR3 DNA: TGCAGCGCCTTGCGAGGCGAGCAGTACTTC

clone size: many
J gene: TRBJ1-6
V gene: TRBV12-3/TRBV12-4
D gene: TRBD1
CDR3 protein: CASTRTGGNSPLHF
CDR3 DNA: TGTGCCAGCACCCGGACAGGGGGTAATTCACCCCTCCACTTT

clone size: -
J gene: TRBJ1-1
V gene: TRBV5-1
D gene: -
CDR3 protein: CASSPEGPGEAFF
CDR3 DNA: TGCGCCAGCAGTCCTGAAGGGCCCGGTGAAGCTTTCTTT

clone size: -
J gene: TRBJ1-2
V gene: TRBV18
D gene: -
CDR3 protein: CASSPEERPRDGYTF
CDR3 DNA: TGTGCCAGCTCACCGGAAGAACGGCCCAGGGATGGCTACACCTTC

clone size: many
J gene: TRBJ2-7
V gene: TRBV5-6
D gene: -
CDR3 protein: CASSQFDWAAAYEQYF
CDR3 DNA: TGTGCCAGCAGCCAATTCGACTGGGCAGCAGCCTACGAGCAGTACTTC

clone size: many
J gene: TRBJ2-1
V gene: TRBV5-1
D gene: -
CDR3 protein: CASSLGSGSYNEQFF
CDR3 DNA: TGCGCCAGCAGCTTGGGTAGCGGCTCCTACAATGAGCAGTTCTTC

clone size: -
J gene: TRBJ2-5
V gene: TRBV7-9
D gene: -
CDR3 protein: CALDPAGSGGLGETQYF
CDR3 DNA: TGTGCCCTAGATCCCGCAGGCTCCGGCGGTCTGGGAGAGACCCAGTACTTC

clone size: few
J gene: TRBJ2-2
V gene: TRBV6-1
D gene: -
CDR3 protein: CASRKGGNTGELFF
CDR3 DNA: TGTGCCAGCAGAAAAGGGGGAAACACCGGGGAGCTGTTTTTT